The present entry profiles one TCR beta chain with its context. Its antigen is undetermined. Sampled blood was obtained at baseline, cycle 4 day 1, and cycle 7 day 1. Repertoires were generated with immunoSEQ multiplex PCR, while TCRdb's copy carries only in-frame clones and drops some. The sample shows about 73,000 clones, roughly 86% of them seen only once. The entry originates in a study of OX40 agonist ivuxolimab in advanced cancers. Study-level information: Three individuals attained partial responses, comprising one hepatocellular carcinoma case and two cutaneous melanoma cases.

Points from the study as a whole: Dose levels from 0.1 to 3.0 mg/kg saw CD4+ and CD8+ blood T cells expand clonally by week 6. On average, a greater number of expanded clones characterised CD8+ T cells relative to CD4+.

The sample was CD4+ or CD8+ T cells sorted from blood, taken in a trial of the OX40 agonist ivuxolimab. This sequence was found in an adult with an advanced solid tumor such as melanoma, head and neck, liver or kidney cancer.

This CDR3 reads CASSRGSTEAFF. CDR3 nucleotide sequence: TGTGCCAGCTCCCGGGGGTCCACTGAAGCTTTCTTT. J is TRBJ1-1 and V is TRBV7-9; D might be TRBD1 (5 bases). CDR1 is SEHNR and CDR2 is FQNEAQ in the germline V gene (reference sequence). The germline V and J ends were trimmed by 8 bases and 4 bases, with 11 bases remaining between them. The CDR3 is made up of 12 amino acids.